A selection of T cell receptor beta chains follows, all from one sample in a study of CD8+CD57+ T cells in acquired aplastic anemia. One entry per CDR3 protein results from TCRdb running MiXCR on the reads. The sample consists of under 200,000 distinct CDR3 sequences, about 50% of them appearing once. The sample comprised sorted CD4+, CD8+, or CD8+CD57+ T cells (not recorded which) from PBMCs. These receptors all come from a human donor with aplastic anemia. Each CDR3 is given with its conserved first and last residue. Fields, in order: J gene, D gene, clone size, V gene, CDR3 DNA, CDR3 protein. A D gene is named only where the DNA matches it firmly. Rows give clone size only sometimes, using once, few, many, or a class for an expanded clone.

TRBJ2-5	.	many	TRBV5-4	TGTGCCAGCAGCTTGGACGGCCAAGAGACCCAGTACTTC	CASSLDGQETQYF
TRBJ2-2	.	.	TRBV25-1	TGTGCCAGCAGTGAGCGGAACACCGGGGAGCTGTTTTTT	CASSERNTGELFF
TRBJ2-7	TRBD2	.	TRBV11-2	TGTGCCAGCAGAACAACAGTACTAGCGGATTTATCCTACGAGCAGTACTTC	CASRTTVLADLSYEQYF
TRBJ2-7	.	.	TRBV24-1	TGTGCCACCAGTGCCTCAGGAGTCCACGAGCAGTACTTC	CATSASGVHEQYF
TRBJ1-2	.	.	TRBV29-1	TGCAGCGTTGATGACGGACAAAACTATGGCTACACCTTC	CSVDDGQNYGYTF
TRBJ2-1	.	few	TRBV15	TGTGCCACCAGCAGAGTGCGGAATGAGCAGTTCTTC	CATSRVRNEQFF
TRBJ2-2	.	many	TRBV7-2	TGTGCCAGCAGCTTAGTGTCTGGGACCGGGGAGCTGTTTTTT	CASSLVSGTGELFF
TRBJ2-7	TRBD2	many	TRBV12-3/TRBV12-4	TGTGCCAGCAGTTTAGGGCTAGCGGGAGTCGAGCAGTACTTC	CASSLGLAGVEQYF
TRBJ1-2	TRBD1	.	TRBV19	TGTGCCAGTAGTCAACAGGGGGCGATGAACTATGGCTACACCTTC	CASSQQGAMNYGYTF
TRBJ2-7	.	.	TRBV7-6	TGTGCCAGCAGCTTAGATCCGGGGGTTACCTACGAGCAGTACTTC	CASSLDPGVTYEQYF
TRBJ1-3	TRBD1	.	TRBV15	TGTGCCACCAGCAGCAACCGACAGGGCGTCACTGGAAACACCATATATTTT	CATSSNRQGVTGNTIYF
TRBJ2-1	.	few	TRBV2	TGTGCCAGCAGTTTGGGGGGGCCGGATGAGCAGTTCTTC	CASSLGGPDEQFF
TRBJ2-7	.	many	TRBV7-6	TGTGCCAGCAGCTTAGCCCCGGACAACCTCTACGAGCAGTACTTC	CASSLAPDNLYEQYF
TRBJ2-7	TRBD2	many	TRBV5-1	TGCGCCAGCAGCGGGGGGACTAGCGACGAGCAGTACTTC	CASSGGTSDEQYF
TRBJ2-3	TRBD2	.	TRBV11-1	TGTGCCAGCAGCTTAGGGGCTAGCGGGAGGACAGATACGCAGTATTTT	CASSLGASGRTDTQYF
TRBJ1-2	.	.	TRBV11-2	TGTGCCAGCAGCTATGTTGGGGGCAGGGGTGGCTACACCTTC	CASSYVGGRGGYTF
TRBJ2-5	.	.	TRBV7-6	TGTGCCAGCAGCTTAGATCTTCAAAGGAGCCAGTACTTC	CASSLDLQRSQYF
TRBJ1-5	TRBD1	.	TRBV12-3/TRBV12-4	TGTGCCAGCAGTTCCGGGACAGACGAGGTGCAGCCCCAGCATTTT	CASSSGTDEVQPQHF
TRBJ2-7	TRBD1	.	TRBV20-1	TGCAGTGCTCAGACAGGGAATGAGCAGTACTTC	CSAQTGNEQYF
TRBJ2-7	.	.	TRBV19	TGTGCCAGTAGTGTGGGCTCCTACGAGCAGTACTTC	CASSVGSYEQYF
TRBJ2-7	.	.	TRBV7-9	TGTGCCAGCAGCTTAGGGGACGCCCACGAGCAGTACTTC	CASSLGDAHEQYF
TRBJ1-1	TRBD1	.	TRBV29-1	TGCAGCGTCTACCGGGACAGGGGCGACTTGAACACTGAAGCTTTCTTT	CSVYRDRGDLNTEAFF
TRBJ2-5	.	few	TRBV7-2	TGTGCCAGCAGCCCAGGACAGACCCAAGAGACCCAGTACTTC	CASSPGQTQETQYF
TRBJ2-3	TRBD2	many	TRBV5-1	TGCGCCAGCAGCTTTCGGCTAGCGGCAGATACGCAGTATTTT	CASSFRLAADTQYF
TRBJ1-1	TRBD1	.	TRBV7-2	TGTGCCAGCAGATCGGACAGGGCTGAAGCTTTCTTT	CASRSDRAEAFF
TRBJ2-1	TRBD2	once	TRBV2	TGTGCCAGCAGTGGCCGGACTAGCGGGAGGATCGAGCAGTTCTTC	CASSGRTSGRIEQFF
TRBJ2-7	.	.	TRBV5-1	TGCGCCAGCAGCACATTAATTTCCTCCTACGAGCAGTACTTC	CASSTLISSYEQYF
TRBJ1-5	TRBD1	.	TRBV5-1	TGCGCCAGCAGCTTGGATGGGACAGTGGTACAGTCCCAGCATTTT	CASSLDGTVVQSQHF
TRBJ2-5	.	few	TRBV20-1	TGCAGTGCTGCCACCAAGGGACCCGGCGGATGGAGCCAGTACTTC	CSAATKGPGGWSQYF
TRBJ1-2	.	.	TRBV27	TGTGCCAGCAGTTCCGACGGATGGACTGAGGATGGCTACACCTTC	CASSSDGWTEDGYTF
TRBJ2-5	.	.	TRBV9	TGTGCCAGCAGCGTAGAGGGGGAGACCCAGTACTTC	CASSVEGETQYF
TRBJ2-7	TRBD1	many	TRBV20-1	TGCAGTGCTGGGACAGGGATCTCCTACGAGCAGTACTTC	CSAGTGISYEQYF
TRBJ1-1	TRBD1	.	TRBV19	TGTGCCAGCTGGGGACAGATAAACACTGAAGCTTTCTTT	CASWGQINTEAFF
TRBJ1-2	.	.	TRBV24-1	TGTGCCACCAGTGATTTGGGCTATGGCTACACCTTC	CATSDLGYGYTF
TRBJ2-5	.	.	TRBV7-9	TGTGCCAGCAGCTGGGACAAGGGAGGGCAAGAGACCCAGTACTTC	CASSWDKGGQETQYF
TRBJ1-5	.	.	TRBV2	TGTGCCAGCAGTCCCAGGACGGTTAGCAATCAGCCCCAGCATTTT	CASSPRTVSNQPQHF
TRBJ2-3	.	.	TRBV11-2	TGTGCCAGCAGTATCGCCCGACTGGATACGCAGTATTTT	CASSIARLDTQYF
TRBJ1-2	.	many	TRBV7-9	TGTGCCAGCAGCTTACAGCCCCTCTATGGCTACACCTTC	CASSLQPLYGYTF
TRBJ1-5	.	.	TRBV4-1	TGCGCCAGCAGCCAAGAGTTGGGACACCCCTCCAATCAGCCCCAGCATTTT	CASSQELGHPSNQPQHF
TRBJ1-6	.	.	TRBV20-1	TGCAGTGCTAGAGAGGTCCAGGGCTTAGGGTCACCCCTCCACTTT	CSAREVQGLGSPLHF